The T cell receptor (beta chain) under discussion was sequenced for a study of blood T cell repertoires in COVID-19. For the study at large: The United States, Italy and Spain supplied acute and convalescent COVID-19 samples. The cDNA or gDNA used as material had been derived from T cells, B-cell-depleted T cells, or PBMCs.

CDR1 ENHRY and CDR2 SYGVKD come from the germline V gene. V gave up 8 bases and J gave up 8 bases; unmatched junction bases: 13. The CDR3 consists of 15 residues. Repertoires were generated with immunoSEQ multiplex PCR, while TCRdb's copy carries only in-frame clones and drops some. The sample shows more than 75,000 clones, 70% to 90% of them seen only once. The chain links TRBV10-3 to TRBJ2-3; 10 bases are shared with TRBD2. The sequence derives from a man aged 80 or over with active or convalescent COVID-19. Sequenced sample: peripheral blood. CDR3 in DNA: TGTGCCATCGGGTCGTTGGGACTAGCGCATCGTACGCAGTATTTT. It yields the protein CAIGSLGLAHRTQYF.